This TCR beta chain was sequenced for a study of T cells after yellow fever vaccination. In the study overall: Each low-cell-number fraction was prepared by means of SMART-Seq v4 Ultra Low Input.

TCRdb processed the 5' RACE reads anew with MiXCR; each CDR3 protein has one entry. The sample yields approximately 160,000 distinct CDR3 sequences, approximately 6.2% seen once. Study findings and constraints: Clones from primary vaccination mostly reappeared after the booster (roughly 97% CD4, approximately 88% CD8). Repertoires obtained by FACS sorting could include abundant clonotypes that entered as contaminants from the bulk population. The appearance of a small share of clonotypes in both CD4 and CD8 compartments was observed.

V lost 4 bases to trimming and J lost 0 bases, with 7 bases between them. The V gene's germline CDR1 is LGHDT and CDR2 YNNKEL (reference sequence). CDR3 size: 13 residues. Note on this clonotype: Its target is unknown.

The receptor was derived from a man aged 18 to 30 who received the YFV17D yellow fever vaccine. The sample was CD4+ T cells sorted from PBMCs, taken on the day of the first yellow fever vaccination. This chain uses TRBV3-1 with TRBJ2-7; no reliable D call. In nucleotides, the CDR3 is TGTGCCAGCAGCCGACAACCCTCCTACGAGCAGTACTTC. It yields the protein CASSRQPSYEQYF.